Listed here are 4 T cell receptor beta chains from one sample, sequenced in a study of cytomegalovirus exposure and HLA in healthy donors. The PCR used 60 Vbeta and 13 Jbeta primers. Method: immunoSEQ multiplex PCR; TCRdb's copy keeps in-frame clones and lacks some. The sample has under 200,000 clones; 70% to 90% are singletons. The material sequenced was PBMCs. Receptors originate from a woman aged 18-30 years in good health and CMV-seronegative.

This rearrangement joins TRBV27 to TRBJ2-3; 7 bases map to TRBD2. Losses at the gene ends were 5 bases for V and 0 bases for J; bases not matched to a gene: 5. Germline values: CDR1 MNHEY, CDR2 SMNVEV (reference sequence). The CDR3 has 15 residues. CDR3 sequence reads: CASSTSSGSTDTQYF. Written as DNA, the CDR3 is TGTGCCAGCAGTACATCTAGCGGTAGCACAGATACGCAGTATTTT.

The CDR3 DNA reads as TGTGCCACCAGCAGAGGTCGGGAAGAGACCCAGTACTTC. Protein product: CATSRGREETQYF. The genes are TRBV15 and TRBJ2-5; D gene unclear. Per germline, CDR1 LNHNV and CDR2 YYDKDF (reference sequence). Trimming pared 1 base from V and 3 bases from J, leaving 6 bases between. The CDR3 length is 13 residues.

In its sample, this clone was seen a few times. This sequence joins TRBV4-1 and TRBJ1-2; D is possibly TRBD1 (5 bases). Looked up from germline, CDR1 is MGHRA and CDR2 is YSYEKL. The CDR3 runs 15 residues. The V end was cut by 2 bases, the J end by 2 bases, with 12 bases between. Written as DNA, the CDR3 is TGCGCCAGCAGCCAACCCCTACAGGCAAACTATGGCTACACCTTC. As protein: CASSQPLQANYGYTF.

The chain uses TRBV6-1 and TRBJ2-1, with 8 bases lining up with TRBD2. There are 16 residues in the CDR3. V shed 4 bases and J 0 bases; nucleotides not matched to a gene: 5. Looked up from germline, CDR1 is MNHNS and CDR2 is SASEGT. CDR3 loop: CASSGRGRSSYNEQFF. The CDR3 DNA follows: TGTGCCAGCAGTGGACGCGGGAGGAGCTCCTACAATGAGCAGTTCTTC.